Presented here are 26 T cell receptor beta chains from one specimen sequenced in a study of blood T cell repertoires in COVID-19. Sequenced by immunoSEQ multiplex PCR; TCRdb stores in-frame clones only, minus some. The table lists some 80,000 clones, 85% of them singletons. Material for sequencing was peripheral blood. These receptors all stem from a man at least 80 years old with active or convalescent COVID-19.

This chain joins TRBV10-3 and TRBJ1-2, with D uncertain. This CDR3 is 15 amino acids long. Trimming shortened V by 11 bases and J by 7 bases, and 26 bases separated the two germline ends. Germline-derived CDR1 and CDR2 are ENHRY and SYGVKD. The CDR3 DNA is TGTGCCGCCCACTCCCCCCCGGCCGAACGGGGTGGCTACACCTTC. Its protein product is CAAHSPPAERGGYTF.

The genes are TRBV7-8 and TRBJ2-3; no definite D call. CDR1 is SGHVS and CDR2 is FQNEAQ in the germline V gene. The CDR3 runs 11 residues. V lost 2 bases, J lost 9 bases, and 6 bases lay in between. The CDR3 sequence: CASSLRATQYF. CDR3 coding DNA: TGTGCCAGCAGCTTAAGAGCGACGCAGTATTTT.

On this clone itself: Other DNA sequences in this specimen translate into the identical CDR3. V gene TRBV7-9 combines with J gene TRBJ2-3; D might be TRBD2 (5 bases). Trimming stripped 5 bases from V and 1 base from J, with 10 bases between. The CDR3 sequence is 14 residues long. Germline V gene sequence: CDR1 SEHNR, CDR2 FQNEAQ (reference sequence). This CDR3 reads CASSLEGGTDTQYF. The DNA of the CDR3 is TGTGCCAGCAGCCTAGAGGGAGGCACAGATACGCAGTATTTT.

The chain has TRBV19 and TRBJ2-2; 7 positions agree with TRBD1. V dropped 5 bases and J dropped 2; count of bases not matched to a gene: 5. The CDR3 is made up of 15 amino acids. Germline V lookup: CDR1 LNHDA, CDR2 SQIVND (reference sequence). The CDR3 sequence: CASSPPGGNTGELFF. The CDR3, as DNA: TGTGCCAGTAGTCCTCCAGGGGGAAACACCGGGGAGCTGTTTTTT.

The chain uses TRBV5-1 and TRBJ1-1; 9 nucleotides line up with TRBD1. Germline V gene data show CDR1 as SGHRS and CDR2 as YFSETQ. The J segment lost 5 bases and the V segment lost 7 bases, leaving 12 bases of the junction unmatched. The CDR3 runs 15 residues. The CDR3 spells CASAGQGLVRTEAFF. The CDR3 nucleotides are TGCGCCAGCGCCGGACAGGGGTTAGTTCGGACTGAAGCTTTCTTT.

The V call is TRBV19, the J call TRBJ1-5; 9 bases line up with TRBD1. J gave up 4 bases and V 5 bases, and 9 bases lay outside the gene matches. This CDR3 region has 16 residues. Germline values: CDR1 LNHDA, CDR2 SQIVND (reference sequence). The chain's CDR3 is CASSPNPGQGNQPQHF. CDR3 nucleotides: TGTGCCAGTAGTCCAAATCCGGGACAGGGTAATCAGCCCCAGCATTTT.

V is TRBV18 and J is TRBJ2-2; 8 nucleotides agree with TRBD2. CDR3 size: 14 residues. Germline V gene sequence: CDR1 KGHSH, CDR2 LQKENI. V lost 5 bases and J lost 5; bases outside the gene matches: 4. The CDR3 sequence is CASSKSGGTGELFF. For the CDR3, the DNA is TGTGCCAGCTCAAAAAGCGGGGGTACCGGGGAGCTGTTTTTT. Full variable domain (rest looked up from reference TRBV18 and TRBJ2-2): NAGVMQNPRHLVRRRGQEARLRCSPMKGHSHVYWYRQLPEEGLKFMVYLQKENIIDESGMPKERFSAEFPKEGPSILRIQQVVRGDSAAYFCASSKSGGTGELFFGEGSRLTVL.

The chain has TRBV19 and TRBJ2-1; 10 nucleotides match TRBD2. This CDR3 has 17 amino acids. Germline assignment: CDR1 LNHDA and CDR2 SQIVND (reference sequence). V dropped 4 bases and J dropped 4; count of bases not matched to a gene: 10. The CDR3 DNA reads TGTGCCAGTAGTAAGCAACCTGGGACTAGCGCGTACAATGAGCAGTTCTTC. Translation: CASSKQPGTSAYNEQFF.

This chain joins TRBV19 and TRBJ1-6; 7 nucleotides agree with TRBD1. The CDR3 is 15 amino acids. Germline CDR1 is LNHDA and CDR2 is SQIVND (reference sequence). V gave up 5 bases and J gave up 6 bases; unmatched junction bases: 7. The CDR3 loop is CASSVDRDPNSPLHF. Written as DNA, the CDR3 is TGTGCCAGTAGTGTCGACAGGGACCCTAATTCACCCCTCCACTTT.

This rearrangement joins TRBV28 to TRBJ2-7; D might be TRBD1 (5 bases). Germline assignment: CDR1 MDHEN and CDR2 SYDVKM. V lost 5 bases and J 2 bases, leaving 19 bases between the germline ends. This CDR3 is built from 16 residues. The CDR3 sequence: CASSPRPGQFPYEQYV. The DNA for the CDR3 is TGTGCCAGCAGTCCCCGCCCAGGGCAGTTCCCCTACGAGCAGTACGTC.

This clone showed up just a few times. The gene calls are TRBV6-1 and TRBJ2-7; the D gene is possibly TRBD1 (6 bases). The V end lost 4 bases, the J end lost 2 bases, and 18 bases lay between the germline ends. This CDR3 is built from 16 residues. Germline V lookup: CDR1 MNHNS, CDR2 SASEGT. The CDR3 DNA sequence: TGTGCCAGCAGTGGGGCCCCAGGGGTAGAAACCTACGAGCAGTACGTC. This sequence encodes CASSGAPGVETYEQYV.

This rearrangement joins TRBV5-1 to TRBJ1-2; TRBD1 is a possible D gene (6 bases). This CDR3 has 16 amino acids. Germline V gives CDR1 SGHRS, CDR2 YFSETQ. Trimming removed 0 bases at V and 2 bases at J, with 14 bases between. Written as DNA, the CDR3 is TGCGCCAGCAGCTTGGAGTGGCGGACAGTGAACTATGGCTACACCTTC. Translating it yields CASSLEWRTVNYGYTF.

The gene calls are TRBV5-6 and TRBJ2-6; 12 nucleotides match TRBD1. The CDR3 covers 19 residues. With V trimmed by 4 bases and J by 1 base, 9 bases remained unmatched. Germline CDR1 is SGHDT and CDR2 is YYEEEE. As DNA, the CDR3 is TGTGCCAGCAGCAACGCCGGGACAGGGGGCAAGTCTGGGGCCAACGTCCTGACTTTC. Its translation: CASSNAGTGGKSGANVLTF.

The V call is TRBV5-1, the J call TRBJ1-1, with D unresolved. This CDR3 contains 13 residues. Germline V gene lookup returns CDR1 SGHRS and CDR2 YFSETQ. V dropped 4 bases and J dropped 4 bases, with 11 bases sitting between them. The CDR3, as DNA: TGCGCCAGCAGCGCTCGGGGAAGCACTGAAGCTTTCTTT. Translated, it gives CASSARGSTEAFF.

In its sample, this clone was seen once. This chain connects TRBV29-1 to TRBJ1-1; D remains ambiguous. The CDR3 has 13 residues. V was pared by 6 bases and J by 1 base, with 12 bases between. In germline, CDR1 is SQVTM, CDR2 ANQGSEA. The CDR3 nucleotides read TGCAGCGTATCGGAGATATGGAACACTGAAGCTTTCTTT. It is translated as CSVSEIWNTEAFF.

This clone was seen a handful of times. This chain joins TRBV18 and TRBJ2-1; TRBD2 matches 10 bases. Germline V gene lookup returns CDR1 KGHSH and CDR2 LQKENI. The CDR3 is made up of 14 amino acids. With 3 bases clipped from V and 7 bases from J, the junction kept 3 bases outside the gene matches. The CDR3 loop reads CASSPQGLANEQFF. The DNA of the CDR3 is TGTGCCAGCTCACCCCAGGGACTAGCGAATGAGCAGTTCTTC.

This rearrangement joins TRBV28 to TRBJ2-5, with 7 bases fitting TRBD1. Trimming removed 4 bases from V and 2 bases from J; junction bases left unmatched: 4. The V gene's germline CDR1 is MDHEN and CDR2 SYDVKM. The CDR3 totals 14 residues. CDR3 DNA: TGTGCCAGCAGTTCGTCGACAGGGCAAGAGACCCAGTACTTC. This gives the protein CASSSSTGQETQYF.

The CDR3 loop is CASSHRHPNTEAFF. CDR3 sequence (DNA): TGTGCCAGCAGCCACAGACATCCGAACACTGAAGCTTTCTTT. V is TRBV28 and J is TRBJ1-1; D is unclear. From germline, CDR1 is MDHEN and CDR2 SYDVKM. V was pared by 6 bases and J by 1 base, with 12 bases between. This CDR3 is 14 amino acids long. Full variable domain (rest looked up from reference TRBV28 and TRBJ1-1): DVKVTQSSRYLVKRTGEKVFLECVQDMDHENMFWYRQDPGLGLRLIYFSYDVKMKEKGDIPEGYSVSREKKERFSLILESASTNQTSMYLCASSHRHPNTEAFFGQGTRLTVV.

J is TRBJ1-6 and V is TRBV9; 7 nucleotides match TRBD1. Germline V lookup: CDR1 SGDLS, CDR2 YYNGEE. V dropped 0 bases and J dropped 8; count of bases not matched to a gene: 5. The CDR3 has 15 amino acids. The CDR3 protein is CASSVGGTADSPLHF. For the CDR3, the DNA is TGTGCCAGCAGCGTAGGGGGGACAGCGGATTCACCCCTCCACTTT.

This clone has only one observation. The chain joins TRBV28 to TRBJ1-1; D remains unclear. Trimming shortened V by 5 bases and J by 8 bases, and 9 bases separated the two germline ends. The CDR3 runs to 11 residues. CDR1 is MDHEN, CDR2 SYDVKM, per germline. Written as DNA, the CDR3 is TGTGCCAGCAGTAACCGGGGAGAAGCTTTCTTT. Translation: CASSNRGEAFF.

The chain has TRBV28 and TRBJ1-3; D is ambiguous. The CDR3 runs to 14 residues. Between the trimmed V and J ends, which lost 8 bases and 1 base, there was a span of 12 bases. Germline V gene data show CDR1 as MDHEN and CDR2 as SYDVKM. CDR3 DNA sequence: TGTGCCAGCGGAGTCCCTGTATCTGGAAACACCATATATTTT. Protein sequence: CASGVPVSGNTIYF.

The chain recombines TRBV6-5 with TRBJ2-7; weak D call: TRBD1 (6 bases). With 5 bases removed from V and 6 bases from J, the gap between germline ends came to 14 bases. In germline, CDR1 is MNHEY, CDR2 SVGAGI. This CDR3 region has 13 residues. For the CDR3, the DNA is TGTGCCAGCAGTCTGGGGGCGTTGGGCGAGCAGTACGTC. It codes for CASSLGALGEQYV.

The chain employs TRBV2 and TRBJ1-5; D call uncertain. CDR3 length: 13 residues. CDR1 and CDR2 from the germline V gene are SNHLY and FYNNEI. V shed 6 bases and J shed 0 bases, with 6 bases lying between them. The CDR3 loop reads CASRQDSNQPQHF. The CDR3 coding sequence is TGTGCCAGCAGACAAGATAGCAATCAGCCCCAGCATTTT.

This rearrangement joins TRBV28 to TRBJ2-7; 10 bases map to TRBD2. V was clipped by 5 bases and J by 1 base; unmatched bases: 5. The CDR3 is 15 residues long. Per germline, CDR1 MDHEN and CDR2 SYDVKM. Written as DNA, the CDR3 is TGTGCCAGCAGTGGGGCTAGCGGGGGATCCTACGAGCAGTACGTC. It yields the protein CASSGASGGSYEQYV.

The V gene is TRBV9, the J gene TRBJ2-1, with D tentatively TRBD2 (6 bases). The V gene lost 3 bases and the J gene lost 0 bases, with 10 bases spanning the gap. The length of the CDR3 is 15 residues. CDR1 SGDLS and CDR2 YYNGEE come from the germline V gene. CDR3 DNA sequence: TGTGCCAGCAGCGAGGAGGGGAGCTCCTACAATGAGCAGTTCTTC. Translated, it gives CASSEEGSSYNEQFF. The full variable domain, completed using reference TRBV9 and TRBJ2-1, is DSGVTQTPKHLITATGQRVTLRCSPRSGDLSVYWYQQSLDQGLQFLIQYYNGEERAKGNILERFSAQQFPDLHSELNLSSLELGDSALYFCASSEEGSSYNEQFFGPGTRLTVL.

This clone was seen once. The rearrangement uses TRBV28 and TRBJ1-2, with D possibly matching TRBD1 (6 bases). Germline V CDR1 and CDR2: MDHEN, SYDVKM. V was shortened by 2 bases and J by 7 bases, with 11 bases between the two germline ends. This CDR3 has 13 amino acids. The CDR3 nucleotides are TGTGCCAGCAGTTTAAACAACAGGGTTGGCTACACCTTC. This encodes CASSLNNRVGYTF.